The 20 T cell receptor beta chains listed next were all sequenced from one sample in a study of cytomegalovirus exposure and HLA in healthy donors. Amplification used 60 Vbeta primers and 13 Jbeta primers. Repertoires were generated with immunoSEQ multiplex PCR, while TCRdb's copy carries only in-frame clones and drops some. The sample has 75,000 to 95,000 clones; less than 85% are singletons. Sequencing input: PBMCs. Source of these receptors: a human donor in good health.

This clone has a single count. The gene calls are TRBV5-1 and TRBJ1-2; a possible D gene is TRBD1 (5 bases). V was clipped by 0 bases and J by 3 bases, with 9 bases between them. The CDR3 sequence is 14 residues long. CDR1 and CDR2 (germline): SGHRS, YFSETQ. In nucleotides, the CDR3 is TGCGCCAGCAGCTTGGGTTCGGGGGACTATGGCTACACCTTC. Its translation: CASSLGSGDYGYTF.

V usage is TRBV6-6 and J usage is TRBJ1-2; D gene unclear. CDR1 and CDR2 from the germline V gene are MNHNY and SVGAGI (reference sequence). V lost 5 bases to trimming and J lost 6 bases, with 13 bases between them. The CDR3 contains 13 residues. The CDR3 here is CASSDTPRHGYTF. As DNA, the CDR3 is TGTGCCAGCAGTGATACTCCCAGGCATGGCTACACCTTC.

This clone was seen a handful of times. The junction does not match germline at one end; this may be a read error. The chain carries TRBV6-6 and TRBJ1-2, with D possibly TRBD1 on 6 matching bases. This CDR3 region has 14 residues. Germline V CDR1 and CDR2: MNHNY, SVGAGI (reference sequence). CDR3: CASSYLRQADGYTF. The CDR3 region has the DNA TGTGCCAGCAGCTACTTACGACAGGCGGATGGCTACACCTTC.

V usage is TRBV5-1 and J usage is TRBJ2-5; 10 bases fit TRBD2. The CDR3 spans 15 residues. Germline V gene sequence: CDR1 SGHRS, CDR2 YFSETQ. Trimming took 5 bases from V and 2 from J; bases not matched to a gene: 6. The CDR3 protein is CASSSGLAVQETQYF. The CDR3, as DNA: TGCGCCAGCAGTTCCGGACTAGCGGTTCAAGAGACCCAGTACTTC.

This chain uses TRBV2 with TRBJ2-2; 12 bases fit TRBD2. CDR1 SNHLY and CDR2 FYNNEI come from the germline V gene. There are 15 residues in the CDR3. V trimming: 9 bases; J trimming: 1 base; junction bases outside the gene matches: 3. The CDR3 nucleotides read TGTGCCAGAAGACTAGCGGGGGTGAACACCGGGGAGCTGTTTTTT. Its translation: CARRLAGVNTGELFF.

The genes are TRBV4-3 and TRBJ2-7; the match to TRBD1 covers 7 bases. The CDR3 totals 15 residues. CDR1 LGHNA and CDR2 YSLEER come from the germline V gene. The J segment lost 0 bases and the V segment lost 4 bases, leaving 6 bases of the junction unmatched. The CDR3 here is CASSPADRDSYEQYF. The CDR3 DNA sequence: TGCGCCAGCAGCCCCGCCGACAGGGACTCCTACGAGCAGTACTTC.

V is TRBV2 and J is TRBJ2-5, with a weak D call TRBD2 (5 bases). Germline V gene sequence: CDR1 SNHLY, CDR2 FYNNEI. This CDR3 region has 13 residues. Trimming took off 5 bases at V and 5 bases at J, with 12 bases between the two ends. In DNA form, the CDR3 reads TGTGCCAGCAGTCCGGAGGTGGGGGAGACCCAGTACTTC. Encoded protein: CASSPEVGETQYF.

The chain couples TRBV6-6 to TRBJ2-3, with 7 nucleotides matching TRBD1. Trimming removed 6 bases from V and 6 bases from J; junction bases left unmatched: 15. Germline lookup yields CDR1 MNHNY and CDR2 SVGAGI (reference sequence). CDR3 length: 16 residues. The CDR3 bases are TGTGCCAGCAGATCAACAGGGGACATGTTCGGGGATACGCAGTATTTT. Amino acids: CASRSTGDMFGDTQYF.

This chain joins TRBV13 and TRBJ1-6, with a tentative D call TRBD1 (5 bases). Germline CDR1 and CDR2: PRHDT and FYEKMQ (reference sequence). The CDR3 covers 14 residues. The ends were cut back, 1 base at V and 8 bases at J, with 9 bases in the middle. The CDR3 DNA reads TGTGCCAGCAGCTTAGCAGGGTGGGATTCACCCCTCCACTTT. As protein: CASSLAGWDSPLHF.

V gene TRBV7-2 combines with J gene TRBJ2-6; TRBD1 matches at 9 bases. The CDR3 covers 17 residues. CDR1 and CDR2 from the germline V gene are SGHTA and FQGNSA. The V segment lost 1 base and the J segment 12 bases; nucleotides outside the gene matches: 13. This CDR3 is CASSLEGTGPLFGVLTF. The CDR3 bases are TGTGCCAGCAGCTTAGAGGGGACAGGGCCCCTCTTTGGCGTCCTGACTTTC.

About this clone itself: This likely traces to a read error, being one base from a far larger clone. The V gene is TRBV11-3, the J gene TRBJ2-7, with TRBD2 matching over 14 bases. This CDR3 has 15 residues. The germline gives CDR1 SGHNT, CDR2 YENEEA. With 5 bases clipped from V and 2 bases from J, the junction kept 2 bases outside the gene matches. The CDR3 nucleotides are TGTGCCAGCAGCCCGGGACTAGCGGGGGCCTACGAGCAGTACTTC. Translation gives CASSPGLAGAYEQYF.

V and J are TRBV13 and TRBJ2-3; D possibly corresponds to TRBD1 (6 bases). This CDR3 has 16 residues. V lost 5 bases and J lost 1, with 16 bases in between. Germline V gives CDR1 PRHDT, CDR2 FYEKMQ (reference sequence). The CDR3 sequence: CASSGYRQVGTDTQYF. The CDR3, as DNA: TGTGCCAGCAGCGGGTACCGACAGGTTGGCACAGATACGCAGTATTTT.

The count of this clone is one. The CDR3 region is CASSSNPETVNYGYTF. DNA of the CDR3: TGTGCCAGTAGTTCTAACCCCGAGACAGTGAACTATGGCTACACCTTC. The chain employs TRBV19 and TRBJ1-2, with D possibly TRBD1 on 5 matching bases. V was clipped by 5 bases and J by 2 bases, with 18 bases between them. Germline V gene lookup returns CDR1 LNHDA and CDR2 SQIVND (reference sequence). This CDR3 has 16 residues.

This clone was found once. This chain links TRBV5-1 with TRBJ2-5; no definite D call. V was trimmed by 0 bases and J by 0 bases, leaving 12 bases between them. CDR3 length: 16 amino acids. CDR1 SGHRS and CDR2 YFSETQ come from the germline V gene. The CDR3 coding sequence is TGCGCCAGCAGCTTGGGTAGCCTAGAAAACCAAGAGACCCAGTACTTC. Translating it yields CASSLGSLENQETQYF.

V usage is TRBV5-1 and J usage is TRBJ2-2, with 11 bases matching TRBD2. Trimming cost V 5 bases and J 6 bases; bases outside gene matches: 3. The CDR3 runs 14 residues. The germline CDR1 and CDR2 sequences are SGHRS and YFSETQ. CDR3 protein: CASRASGGSGELFF. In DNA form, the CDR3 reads TGCGCCAGCAGGGCTAGCGGGGGGTCCGGGGAGCTGTTTTTT.

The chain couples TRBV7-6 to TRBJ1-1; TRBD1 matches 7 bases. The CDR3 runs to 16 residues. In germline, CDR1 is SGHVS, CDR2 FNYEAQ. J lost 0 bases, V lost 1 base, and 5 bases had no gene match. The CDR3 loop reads CASSLEIQGVNTEAFF. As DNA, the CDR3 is TGTGCCAGCAGCTTAGAGATTCAGGGGGTGAACACTGAAGCTTTCTTT.

CDR3 in amino acids: CASSRGQFSDGEKLFF. Written as DNA, the CDR3 is TGTGCCAGCAGCAGGGGACAGTTCTCGGACGGTGAAAAACTGTTTTTT. The V gene is TRBV6-6, the J gene TRBJ1-4, with 7 bases fitting TRBD1. Germline CDR1 is MNHNY and CDR2 is SVGAGI (reference sequence). V gave up 6 bases and J gave up 7 bases; unmatched junction bases: 14. The CDR3 has 16 amino acids.

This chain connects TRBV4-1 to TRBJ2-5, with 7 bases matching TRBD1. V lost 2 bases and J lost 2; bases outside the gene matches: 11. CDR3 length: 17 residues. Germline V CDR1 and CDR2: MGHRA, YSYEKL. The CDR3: CASSQFESTGRQETQYF. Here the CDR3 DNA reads TGCGCCAGCAGCCAATTCGAGTCGACAGGGAGACAAGAGACCCAGTACTTC.

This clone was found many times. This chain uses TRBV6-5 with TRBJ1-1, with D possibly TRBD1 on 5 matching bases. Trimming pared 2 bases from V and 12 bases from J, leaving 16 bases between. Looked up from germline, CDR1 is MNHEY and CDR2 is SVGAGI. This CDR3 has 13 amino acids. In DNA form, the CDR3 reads TGTGCCAGCAGTTACCAGGGCCGGGTCGCGACTTTCTTT. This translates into CASSYQGRVATFF.

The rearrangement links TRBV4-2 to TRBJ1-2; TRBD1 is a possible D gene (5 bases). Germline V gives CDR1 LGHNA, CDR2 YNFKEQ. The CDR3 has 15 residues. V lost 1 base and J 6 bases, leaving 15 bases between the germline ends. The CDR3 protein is CASSQAAWGLDGYTF. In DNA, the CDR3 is TGTGCCAGCAGCCAAGCCGCCTGGGGACTCGATGGCTACACCTTC.